Reported below is one T cell receptor beta chain. Its specific antigen is unknown. No clone much larger than this one lies a single base away; base qualities are absent. V drops 0 bases and J drops 2 bases, leaving 8 bases in between. From its cysteine to its phenylalanine, the CDR3 spans 14 amino acids. Just CDR3 DNA is preserved here, 42 bases in frame from base 1. CDR1 and CDR2 are drawn from the germline V gene: SGHAT, FQNNGV. Amplification of TCR beta CDR3 regions was carried out from RNA transcripts. A first-round RT-PCR of the TCR CDR3 used the HTBI primer set with the Qiagen OneStep RT-PCR kit. The libraries were constructed in a second round of multiplex PCR and then size-selected and purified. Paired-end sequencing of the libraries was performed with 100 bp reads on an Illumina HiSeq2000. Turning to the authors' computational methods: Raw data were processed with SOAPnuke, discarding reads with adapters, uncalled bases, mean Phred below 15, or no exact constant-primer or identifier match. COPE v1.2.5 was used to merge high-quality paired reads, and clonotypes were defined as unique nucleotide sequences. MiTCR v1.1 was used to align the clonotypes against IMGT TRBV, TRBD and TRBJ reference segments. The analysis included only V-J combinations with a frequency above 0.0001, which together covered about 99% of the repertoires. A TCS score was defined as the ratio of F50 (clonal expansion) to E x V (chaos), with BLOSUM62-based TCRdist applied between CDR3 peptides within each V-J. Welch's t-statistics and random forest reduced 514 V-J features to around 14, which were used in a naive Bayes classifier (R e1071). TCRdb ran its own pipeline on the public reads, namely fastp trimming at Q25 and MiXCR clone calling, and kept in-frame beta chains. When rows share a CDR3 protein, they turn into one entry using the most common DNA and genes. The V and J calls and clone size are TCRdb's, not the authors'. For this sample there are over 450,000 distinct CDR3 sequences; over 13% appear just once. Clones ranked in the top ten supply over 15% of the sample.

This sample stems from a study of T cells in Graves' hyperthyroidism and ophthalmopathy (dated by TCRdb to between 2019 and 2020). As for the study more broadly: Peripheral blood samples were taken at the time of initial diagnosis, prior to any treatment. A discovery cohort of approximately 97 patients, approximately 44 with Graves' ophthalmopathy and 57 with stable Graves' hyperthyroidism, was used to find distinguishing TCR V-J signatures. An independent validation cohort of around 19 hyperthyroidism patients and approximately 16 patients who later progressed to ophthalmopathy tested prospective prediction of ophthalmopathy. For training and testing, the approximately 92 patients in the discovery cohort were randomly divided in a 7:3 ratio. In several Graves' hyperthyroidism patients, the study also compared T-cell repertoires from thyroid tissue with T-cell repertoires from blood. After blood sampling, hyperthyroidism patients were treated with methimazole at a starting dose of 30 mg daily, and ophthalmopathy patients were treated with high-dose intravenous methylprednisolone. TCR Vbeta CDR3 sequencing of 120 to 150 peripheral blood samples (approximately 44 ophthalmopathy, over 70 hyperthyroidism and around 17 progressor patients) is reported in the paper.

Findings and caveats that apply to the study as a whole: In validation, the model predicted progression to ophthalmopathy a median of about 5.9 months before onset, with roughly 70% sensitivity and about 72% specificity. No statistical method was used to set the sample size in advance, and investigators knew the group allocation. Blood samples also contained most of the expanded thyroid clonotypes (frequency above 0.001), which suggests that blood repertoires may reflect thyroid immune responses. Ophthalmopathy was separated from stable hyperthyroidism by a 13 V-J signature model, with just over 85% sensitivity and 81% to 82% specificity obtained in cross-validation and 80%/75% obtained in testing.

Stable Graves' hyperthyroidism was defined as the absence of progression to ophthalmopathy over 18 months of follow-up. Hyperthyroidism patients were aged 18 to 65 years and newly diagnosed, with disease duration of less than 2 months. The study excluded patients with uncontrolled infections, other autoimmune diseases, pregnancy or lactation. Clinical symptoms, serum thyroxine and TRAb, thyroid ultrasound, and orbital computed tomography formed the basis for the diagnoses. PBMCs were separated from about 10 ml of fresh peripheral blood using Ficoll-Paque density gradient centrifugation. Total RNA was extracted with Trizol reagent, and quality was checked on an Agilent 2100 Bioanalyzer.

Sequenced: blood. The source of this sequence is a woman under 30 with Graves' hyperthyroidism. The chain is made from TRBV11-2 and TRBJ2-7; the D segment cannot be called with confidence. The nucleotide sequence is TGTGCCAGCAGCTTAGATCATGGACCCTACGAGCAGTACTTC. Its coded protein is CASSLDHGPYEQYF.